This entry describes one T cell receptor beta chain. The data are from a study of blood T cell repertoires in COVID-19. Study at large: COVID-19 samples from acute and convalescent phases originated in the United States, Italy and Spain. T cells, B-cell-depleted T cells, or PBMCs provided the cDNA or gDNA that served as material.

In the study's own analysis: Estimates of nucleated cell counts were drawn from the amplification of reference gene primers. TCRdb's copy holds only in-frame clones and misses some; the assay was immunoSEQ multiplex PCR. That table furnishes V, J and clone size, whereas the DNA furnished D and trimming. The sample lists about 180,000 clones; about 80% were seen once. The sequencing sample was made of peripheral blood. The receptor comes from a human donor in a cohort sampled during active COVID-19.

The CDR3 coding sequence is TGCGCCAGCAGCCTGCACGGGACTAGCGGGGCCTACGAGCAGTACTTC. Translation: CASSLHGTSGAYEQYF. This chain links TRBV5-1 with TRBJ2-7; 13 bases map to TRBD2. V lost 4 bases and J lost 2; bases outside the gene matches: 6. CDR3 length: 16 residues. The V gene's germline CDR1 is SGHRS and CDR2 YFSETQ.